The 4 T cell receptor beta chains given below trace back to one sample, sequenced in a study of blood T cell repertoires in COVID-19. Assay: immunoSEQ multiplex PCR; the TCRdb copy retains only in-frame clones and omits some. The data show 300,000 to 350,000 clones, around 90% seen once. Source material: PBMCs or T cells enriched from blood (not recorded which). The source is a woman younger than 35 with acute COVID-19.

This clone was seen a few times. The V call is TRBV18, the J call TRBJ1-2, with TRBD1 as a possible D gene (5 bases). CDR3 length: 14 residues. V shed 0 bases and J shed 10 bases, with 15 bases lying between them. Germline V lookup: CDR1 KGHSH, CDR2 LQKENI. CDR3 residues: CASSPPGGGRDYTF. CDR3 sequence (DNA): TGTGCCAGCTCACCACCGGGGGGGGGAAGAGACTACACCTTC.

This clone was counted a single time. CDR3 residues: CASSKPGGNGNTIYF. For the CDR3, the DNA is TGCGCCAGCAGCAAGCCTGGCGGGAATGGAAACACCATATATTTT. This rearrangement joins TRBV5-1 to TRBJ1-3; D is ambiguous. The CDR3 is 15 amino acids. Germline values: CDR1 SGHRS, CDR2 YFSETQ. With 4 bases removed from V and 3 bases from J, the gap between germline ends came to 14 bases.

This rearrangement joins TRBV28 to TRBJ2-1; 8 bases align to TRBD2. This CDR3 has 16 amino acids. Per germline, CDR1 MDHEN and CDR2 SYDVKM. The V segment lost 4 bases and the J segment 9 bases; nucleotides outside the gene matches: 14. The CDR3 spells CASSSPGTSGFGEQFF. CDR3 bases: TGTGCCAGCAGTTCCCCCGGGACTAGTGGCTTTGGTGAGCAGTTCTTC.

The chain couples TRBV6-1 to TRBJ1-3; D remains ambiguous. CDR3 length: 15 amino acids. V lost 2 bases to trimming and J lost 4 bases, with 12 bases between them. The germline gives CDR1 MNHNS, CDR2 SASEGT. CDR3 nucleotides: TGTGCCAGCAGTGAACGTCCTCAAGCGGGAAACACCATATATTTT. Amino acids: CASSERPQAGNTIYF.